This TCR beta chain was sequenced during a study of shared clonotypes between healthy human individuals. At the level of the study: CD4 naive and memory got three plates each, CD8 naive two, CD8 memory one.

For this clone: The antigen remains unidentified.

As handled by the study authors: ImmunoSEQ output lacked quality scores and full-length reads, limiting matched filtering. Clones were read by immunoSEQ multiplex PCR, and TCRdb kept only the in-frame ones, dropping some. For V, J and clone size, that table is used; D and trimming come from the DNA. The data hold 1,500,000 or so clones, with around 97% observed a single time. Findings and limits, study-wide: Shared clonotypes across all four donors exceeded non-shared ones in generation probability.

The CDR3 is 16 residues long. Germline CDR1 is SGHAT and CDR2 is FQNNGV. V dropped 0 bases and J dropped 0 bases, with 12 bases sitting between them. The receptor was derived from a man aged 25-40 years in good health. The material sequenced was naive CD4+ T cells sorted from blood. Described subset: CD45RA+ positively selected. V and J are TRBV11-2 and TRBJ2-7; possibly TRBD2 for D (6 bases). CDR3 region: CASSLEGLLSSYEQYF. The CDR3 DNA is TGTGCCAGCAGCTTAGAGGGACTTCTCAGCTCCTACGAGCAGTACTTC.